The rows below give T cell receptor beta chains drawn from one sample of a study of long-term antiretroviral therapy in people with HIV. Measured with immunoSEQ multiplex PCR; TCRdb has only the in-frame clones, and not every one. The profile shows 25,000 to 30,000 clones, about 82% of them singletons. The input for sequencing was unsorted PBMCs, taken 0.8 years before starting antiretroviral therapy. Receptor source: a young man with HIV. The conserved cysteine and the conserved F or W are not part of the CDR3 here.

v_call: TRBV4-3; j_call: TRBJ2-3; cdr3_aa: ASSQVRSGATQY
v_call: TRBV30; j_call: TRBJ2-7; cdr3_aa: AWSPRWGNYEQY
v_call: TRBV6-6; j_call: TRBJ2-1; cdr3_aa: ASSYGNEQF
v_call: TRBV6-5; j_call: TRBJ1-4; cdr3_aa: ASRRQGTNEKLF
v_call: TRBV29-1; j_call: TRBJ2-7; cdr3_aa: SVDWTDQHEQY
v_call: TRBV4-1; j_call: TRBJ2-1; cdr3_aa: ASSLHPALEQF
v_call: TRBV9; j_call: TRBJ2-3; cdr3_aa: ASSGRDSDIGNTQY
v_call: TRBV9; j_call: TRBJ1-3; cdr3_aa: ASSVDGNTIY
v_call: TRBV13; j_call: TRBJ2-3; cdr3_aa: ASSPRPPGMQSDTQY
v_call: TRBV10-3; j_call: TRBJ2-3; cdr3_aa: AISGVEGSGGTTDTQY
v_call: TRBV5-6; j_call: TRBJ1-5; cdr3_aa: ASSLSQVVGQPQH
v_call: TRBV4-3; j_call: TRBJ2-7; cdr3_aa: ASSLRTGAYEQY
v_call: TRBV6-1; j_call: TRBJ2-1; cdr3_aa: ASSEAEAGGPYNEQF
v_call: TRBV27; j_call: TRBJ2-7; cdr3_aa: ASSFLGAGYEQY
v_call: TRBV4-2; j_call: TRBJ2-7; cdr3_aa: ASSQDALADYEQY
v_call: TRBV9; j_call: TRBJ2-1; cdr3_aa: ASSAPAGHEQF
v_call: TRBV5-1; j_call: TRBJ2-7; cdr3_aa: ASSPWPGRD
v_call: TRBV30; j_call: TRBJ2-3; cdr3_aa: AWSEWTSGSTDTQY
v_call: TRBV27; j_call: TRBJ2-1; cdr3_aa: ASSQDGGQF
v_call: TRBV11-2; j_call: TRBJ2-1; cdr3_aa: ASSVGGGLADHNEQF
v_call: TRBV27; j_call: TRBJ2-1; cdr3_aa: ASSLASGGNYNEQF
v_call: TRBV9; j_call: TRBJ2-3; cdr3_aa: ASSLGVVAGGRDTQY
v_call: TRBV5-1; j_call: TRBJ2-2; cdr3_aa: ASSSDRENGELF
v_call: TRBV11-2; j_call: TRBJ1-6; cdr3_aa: ASSFPPRRGPNSPLH
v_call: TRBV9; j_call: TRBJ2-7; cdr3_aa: ASSPGGLSYEQY
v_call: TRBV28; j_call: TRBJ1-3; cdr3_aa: ASSLTLSSGNTIY
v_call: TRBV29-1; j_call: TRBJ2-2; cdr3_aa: SVVTLNTGELF
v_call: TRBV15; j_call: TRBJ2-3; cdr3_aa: ATSPMLTDTQY
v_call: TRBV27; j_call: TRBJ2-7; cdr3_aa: ASSFTPDYEQY
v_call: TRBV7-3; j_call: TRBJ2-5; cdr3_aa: ASSYGQGGQETQY
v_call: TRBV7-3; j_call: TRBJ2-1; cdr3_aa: ASSPRRGAGYNEQF
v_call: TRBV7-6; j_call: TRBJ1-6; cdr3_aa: ASSLADRGSSYNSPLH
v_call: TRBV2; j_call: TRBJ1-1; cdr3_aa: ASFGGYGETEAF
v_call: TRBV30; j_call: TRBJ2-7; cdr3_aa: AYWTGNDYEQY
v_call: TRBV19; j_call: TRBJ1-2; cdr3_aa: ASKERDRDFRGYT
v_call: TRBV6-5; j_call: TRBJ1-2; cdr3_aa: ASRTGQGRDGYT
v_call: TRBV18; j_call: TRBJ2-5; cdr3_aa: ASSPARDSPGGTQY
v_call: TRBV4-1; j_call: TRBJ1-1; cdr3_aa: ASSQGIQPTEAF
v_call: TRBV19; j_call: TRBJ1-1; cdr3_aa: ASSSGLNTEAF
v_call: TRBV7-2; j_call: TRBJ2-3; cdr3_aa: ASSPSRGSTDTQY
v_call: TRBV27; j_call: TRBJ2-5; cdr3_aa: ASRGLAGGGYQETQY
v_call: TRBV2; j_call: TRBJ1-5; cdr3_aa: ASSGQGSNQPQH
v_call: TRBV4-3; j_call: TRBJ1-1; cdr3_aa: ASSQEFVATEAF
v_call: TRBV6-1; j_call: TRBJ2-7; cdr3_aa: ASSESDPTGSYEQY
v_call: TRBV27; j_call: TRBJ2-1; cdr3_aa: ASSQSWEGNEQF
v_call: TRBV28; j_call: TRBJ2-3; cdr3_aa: ASSSPGAVSTDTQY
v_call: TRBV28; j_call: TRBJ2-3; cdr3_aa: ASNSGLAGGASTDTQY
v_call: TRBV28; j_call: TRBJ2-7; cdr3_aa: ASSRAYEQY
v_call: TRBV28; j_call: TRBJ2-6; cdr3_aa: ASSFPVGSSGANVLT
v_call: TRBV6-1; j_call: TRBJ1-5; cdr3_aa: ASSEEEGGNQPQH
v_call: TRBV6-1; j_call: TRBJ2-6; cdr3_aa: ASSTTDSGANVLT
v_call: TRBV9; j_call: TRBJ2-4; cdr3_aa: ASSPRGTGQNIQY
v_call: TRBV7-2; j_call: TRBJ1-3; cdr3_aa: ASSPTPSGNTIY
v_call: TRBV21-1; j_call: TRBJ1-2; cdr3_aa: ASSKVLGTGERTNYGYT